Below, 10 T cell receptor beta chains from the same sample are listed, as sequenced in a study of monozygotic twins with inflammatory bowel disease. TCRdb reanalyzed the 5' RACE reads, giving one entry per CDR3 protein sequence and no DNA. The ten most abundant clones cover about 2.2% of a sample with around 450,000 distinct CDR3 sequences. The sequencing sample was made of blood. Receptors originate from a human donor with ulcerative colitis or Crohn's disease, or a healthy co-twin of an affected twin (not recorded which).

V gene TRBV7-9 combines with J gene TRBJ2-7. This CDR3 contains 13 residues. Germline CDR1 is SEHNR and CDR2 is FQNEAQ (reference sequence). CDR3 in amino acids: CASSLAVGKEQYF. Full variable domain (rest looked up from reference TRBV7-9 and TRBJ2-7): DTGVSQNPRHKITKRGQNVTFRCDPISEHNRLYWYRQTLGQGPEFLTYFQNEAQLEKSRLLSDRFSAERPKGSFSTLEIQRTEQGDSAMYLCASSLAVGKEQYFGPGTRLTVT.

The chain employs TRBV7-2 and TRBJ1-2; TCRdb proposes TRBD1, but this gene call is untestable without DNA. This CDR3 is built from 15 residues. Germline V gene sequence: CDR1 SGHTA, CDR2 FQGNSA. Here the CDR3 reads CASRTRDRDYYGYTF.

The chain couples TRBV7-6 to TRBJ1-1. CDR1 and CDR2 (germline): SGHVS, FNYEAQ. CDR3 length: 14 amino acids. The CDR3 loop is CASSLVQGHTEAFF.

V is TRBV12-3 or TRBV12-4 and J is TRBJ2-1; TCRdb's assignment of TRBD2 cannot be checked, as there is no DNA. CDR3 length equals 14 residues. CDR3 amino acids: CASRGLRRDNEQFF.

The CDR3 sequence is CAIPRPGEFQETQYF. The chain couples TRBV7-9 to TRBJ2-5; the TCRdb call, TRBD1, lacks DNA for checking. The CDR3 totals 15 residues. CDR1 and CDR2 (germline): SEHNR, FQNEAQ (reference sequence).

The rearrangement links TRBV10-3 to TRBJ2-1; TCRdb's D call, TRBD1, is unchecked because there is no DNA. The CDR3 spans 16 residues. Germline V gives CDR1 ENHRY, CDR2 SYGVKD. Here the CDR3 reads CAISDPTGSPYNEQFF.

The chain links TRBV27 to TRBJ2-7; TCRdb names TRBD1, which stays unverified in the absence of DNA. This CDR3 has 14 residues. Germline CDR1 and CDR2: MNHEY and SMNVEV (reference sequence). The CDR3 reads CVSSLSRTAYEQYF.

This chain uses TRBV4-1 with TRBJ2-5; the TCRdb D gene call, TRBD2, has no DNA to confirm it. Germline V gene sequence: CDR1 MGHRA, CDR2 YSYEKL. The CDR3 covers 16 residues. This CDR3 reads CASTPPLAGLGETQYF.

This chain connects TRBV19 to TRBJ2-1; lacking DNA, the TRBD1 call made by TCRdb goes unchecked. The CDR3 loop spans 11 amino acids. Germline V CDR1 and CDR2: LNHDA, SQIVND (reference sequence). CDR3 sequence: CASQTGDEQFF.

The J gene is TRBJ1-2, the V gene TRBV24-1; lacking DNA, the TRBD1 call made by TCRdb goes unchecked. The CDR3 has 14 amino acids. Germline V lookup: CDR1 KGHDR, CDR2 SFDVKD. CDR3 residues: CATSDLTGNYGYTF.